This TCR beta chain was sequenced during a study of T cell changes during pregnancy in multiple sclerosis. The V end lost 0 bases, the J end lost 8 bases, and 13 bases lay between the germline ends. The CDR3 consists of 14 residues. Germline V gene sequence: CDR1 SGHTA, CDR2 FQGNSA. Only in-frame clones appear in the TCRdb table, and some are missing; sequencing was by immunoSEQ multiplex PCR. The sample has about 92,000 clones; 85% to 95% are singletons. This chain connects TRBV7-2 to TRBJ1-2; a weak D match, TRBD1 (6 bases). This clonotype was obtained from a female donor with multiple sclerosis, enrolled in a pregnancy study. The material was peripheral blood, obtained in the first trimester of pregnancy. The CDR3 loop is CASSLAVWGQGYTF. In DNA form, the CDR3 reads TGTGCCAGCAGCTTAGCCGTGTGGGGGCAAGGCTACACCTTC. Combining the CDR3 with reference TRBV7-2 and TRBJ1-2 gives the whole variable domain GAGVSQSPSNKVTEKGKDVELRCDPISGHTALYWYRQSLGQGLEFLIYFQGNSAPDKSGLPSDRFSAERTGGSVSTLTIQRTQQEDSAVYLCASSLAVWGQGYTFGSGTRLTVV.